This T cell receptor beta chain was captured by sequencing in a study of cytomegalovirus exposure and HLA in healthy donors. Study observations and caveats: Cytomegalovirus association was assigned to over 150 TCR beta chains. Apparent HLA restriction characterized most CMV-associated TCR beta chains in a later analysis.

Trimming took off 0 bases at V and 3 bases at J, with 9 bases between the two ends. The CDR3 loop spans 15 amino acids. Germline loops: CDR1 LGHNA, CDR2 YSLEER. While unrecorded immune exposures were likely, the donors were nominally healthy when sampled. A remark on this clone: Its antigen remains unidentified.

A multiplex PCR was run with 60 Vbeta primers and 13 Jbeta primers. The assay was immunoSEQ multiplex PCR, and TCRdb's table has in-frame clones only and misses some. In the table there are tens of thousands of clones, 55% to 70% of which are singletons. Sequencing used PBMCs. The rearrangement links TRBV4-3 to TRBJ1-3, with D perhaps TRBD1 (5 bases). The clonotype was recovered from a boy aged 10-17 years in good health and CMV-seropositive. In DNA, the CDR3 is TGCGCCAGCAGCCAAGACCAGGGTGGTGGAAACACCATATATTTT. Its translation is CASSQDQGGGNTIYF.